This TCR beta chain was recorded in a study of OX40 agonist ivuxolimab in advanced cancers. About the research overall: Partial responses, seen in three patients, involved one hepatocellular carcinoma and two cutaneous melanomas.

With respect to this clone: What it binds is unknown.

Study-level points and caveats: At 0.1 to 3.0 mg/kg, clonal expansion of CD4+ and CD8+ blood T cells had occurred by week 6. In CD8+ T cells, expanded clones were on average more numerous than in CD4+. Partial responders at 0.1-3.0 mg/kg showed near-lowest clonal expansion.

Trimming left V 7 bases short and J 4 bases short, with 14 bases between. Germline V gene data show CDR1 as LGHNT and CDR2 as FRNRAP. The CDR3 covers 14 residues. The data were produced by immunoSEQ multiplex PCR, yet TCRdb's version contains in-frame clones alone and is incomplete. The table includes over 50,000 clones, more than 70% detected once. This clonotype was sampled from an adult with an advanced solid tumor such as melanoma, head and neck, liver or kidney cancer. The material was CD4+ or CD8+ T cells sorted from blood, obtained in a trial of the OX40 agonist ivuxolimab. The chain uses TRBV12-5 and TRBJ1-3; tentative D call: TRBD1 (5 bases). The CDR3 spells CASAIGGSGNTIYF. Here the CDR3 DNA reads TGTGCTAGTGCCATCGGGGGATCAGGAAACACCATATATTTT.